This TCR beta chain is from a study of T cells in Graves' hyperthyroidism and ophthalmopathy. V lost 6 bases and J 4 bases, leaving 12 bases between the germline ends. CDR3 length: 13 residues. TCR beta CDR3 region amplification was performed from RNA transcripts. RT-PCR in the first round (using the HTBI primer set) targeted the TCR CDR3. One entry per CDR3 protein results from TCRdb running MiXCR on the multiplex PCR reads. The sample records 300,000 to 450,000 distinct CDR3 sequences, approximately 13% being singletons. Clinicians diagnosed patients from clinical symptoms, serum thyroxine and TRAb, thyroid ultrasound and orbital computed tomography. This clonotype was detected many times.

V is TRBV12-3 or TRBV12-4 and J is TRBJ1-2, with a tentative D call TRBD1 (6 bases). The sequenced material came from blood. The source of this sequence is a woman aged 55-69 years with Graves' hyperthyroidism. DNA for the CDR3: TGTGCCAGCAGCCCGGACAGCTCCTATGGCTACACCTTC. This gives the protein CASSPDSSYGYTF.